This passage covers 10 T cell receptor beta chains from one sample sequenced in a study of Tregs in tolerant kidney transplant recipients. The protocol was immunoSEQ multiplex PCR, while the TCRdb copy is restricted to in-frame clones and leaves out a portion. Of tens of thousands of clones in the sample, under 98% were seen once. Specimen: Tregs from blood, collected before the transplant. These receptors originate from a human donor who received a combined kidney and bone marrow transplant.

The DNA of the CDR3 is TGTGCCAGCAACCCCTTTGAGGGGACAGGGGCTAACTATGGCTACACCTTC. Its translation: CASNPFEGTGANYGYTF. The chain links TRBV7-3 to TRBJ1-2; 10 bases are shared with TRBD1. CDR1 and CDR2 (germline): SGHTA, FQGTGA. Germline trimming cut 7 bases from V and 0 bases from J; bases unmatched to any gene: 11. The CDR3 is 17 residues long.

The chain has TRBV27 and TRBJ2-3, with a possible D match to TRBD1 (5 bases). Trimming cost V 3 bases and J 3 bases, with 10 bases left between them. CDR3 length: 14 residues. From germline, CDR1 is MNHEY and CDR2 SMNVEV (reference sequence). In nucleotides, the CDR3 is TGTGCCAGCAGTTTTCAGGGTTGGACAGATACGCAGTATTTT. Protein: CASSFQGWTDTQYF.

The chain employs TRBV5-1 and TRBJ2-3; TRBD2 is a possible D gene (7 bases). The CDR3 spans 14 residues. V gave up 4 bases and J gave up 0 bases, with 9 bases separating them. Looked up from germline, CDR1 is SGHRS and CDR2 is YFSETQ. As DNA, the CDR3 is TGCGCCAGCAGCCGGGGGGCTAGCACAGATACGCAGTATTTT. This translates into CASSRGASTDTQYF.

CDR3 DNA sequence: TGTGCCAGCAGCTTAGTCAGACTAGCGGGGGGAGCCCAGTACTTC. Protein product: CASSLVRLAGGAQYF. This chain links TRBV7-6 with TRBJ2-5; 13 bases agree with TRBD2. Germline CDR1 is SGHVS and CDR2 is FNYEAQ. CDR3 length: 15 amino acids. Losses at the gene ends were 1 base for V and 9 bases for J; bases not matched to a gene: 5.

This clone appeared a single time. The chain combines TRBV15 with TRBJ2-1; TRBD1 matches at 8 bases. Losses at the gene ends were 1 base for V and 2 bases for J; bases not matched to a gene: 1. The germline gives CDR1 LNHNV, CDR2 YYDKDF (reference sequence). This CDR3 spans 15 amino acids. CDR3 loop: CATSRGDRPYNEQFF. The CDR3 coding sequence is TGTGCCACCAGCAGAGGGGACAGGCCCTACAATGAGCAGTTCTTC.

This CDR3 reads CASSRIGQGVEEQYF. In DNA, the CDR3 is TGCGCCAGCAGCCGAATCGGACAGGGGGTGGAAGAGCAGTACTTC. This sequence joins TRBV5-1 and TRBJ2-7; 10 bases are shared with TRBD1. V was clipped by 4 bases and J by 7 bases; unmatched bases: 11. CDR1 SGHRS and CDR2 YFSETQ come from the germline V gene. The CDR3 covers 15 residues.

The genes are TRBV7-6 and TRBJ2-7, with D maybe TRBD1 (6 bases). Deletions cut 5 bases from V and 10 bases from J, with 18 bases between. Germline V lookup: CDR1 SGHVS, CDR2 FNYEAQ. CDR3 size: 13 residues. Here the CDR3 DNA reads TGTGCCAGCAGCCTACGACAGGAGGCCGGTCAGTACTTC. This encodes CASSLRQEAGQYF.

The chain uses TRBV7-2 and TRBJ2-3; 8 nucleotides line up with TRBD1. Germline CDR1 reads SGHTA; CDR2 reads FQGNSA. The CDR3 length is 16 residues. J gave up 6 bases and V 1 base, and 9 bases lay outside the gene matches. The CDR3 nucleotides are TGTGCCAGCAGCTTAGGTTCCCGGACAGGGATCGATACGCAGTATTTT. Amino acids: CASSLGSRTGIDTQYF.

The rearrangement links TRBV11-3 to TRBJ1-1; TRBD1 matches at 9 bases. The CDR3 consists of 16 residues. Germline CDR1 and CDR2: SGHNT and YENEEA. The J segment lost 1 base and the V segment lost 5 bases, leaving 8 bases of the junction unmatched. The CDR3 is CASSPRQGGGNTEAFF. The DNA for the CDR3 is TGTGCCAGCAGCCCAAGACAGGGGGGCGGGAACACTGAAGCTTTCTTT.

This rearrangement joins TRBV5-5 to TRBJ2-5, with TRBD2 as a possible D gene (7 bases). Trimming took off 2 bases at V and 4 bases at J, with 9 bases between the two ends. CDR1 is SGHKS, CDR2 YYEKEE, per germline (reference sequence). This CDR3 has 13 residues. As DNA, the CDR3 is TGTGCCAGCAGCTTTCGGGGGGCAGAGACCCAGTACTTC. Its protein product is CASSFRGAETQYF.